The sequence of this T cell receptor beta chain was determined in a study of shared clonotypes between healthy human individuals. The germline V gene has CDR1 MDHEN and CDR2 SYDVKM. J was trimmed by 5 bases and V by 6 bases; bases with no gene match: 8. The CDR3 spans 15 residues. DNA at about 0.2 ug, 25,000 to 35,000 T cell genomes, went into sorted-subset replicate PCRs. Original processing methods: Junction-only immunoSEQ sequences carried no quality scores, so filtering differed. Here immunoSEQ multiplex PCR was the method, and the copy in TCRdb shows in-frame clones only, minus some. V and J calls and clone size are given by that table; D and trimming were obtained from the DNA. The table has around 1.5 million clones, roughly 98% seen once.

This sequence was found in a man aged 30 to 39 in good health. The V gene is TRBV28, the J gene TRBJ2-3, with 10 bases lining up with TRBD1. The source material was naive CD4+ T cells sorted from blood. Subset denoted: CD45RA+ positively selected. CDR3 amino acids: CASREGGQGLDTQYF. In DNA form, the CDR3 reads TGTGCCAGCAGGGAGGGGGGACAGGGGTTAGATACGCAGTATTTT.